The rows below give T cell receptor beta chains drawn from one sample of a study of cytomegalovirus exposure and HLA in healthy donors. Produced via immunoSEQ multiplex PCR; TCRdb's table is partial and in-frame only. The table has 140,000 to 150,000 clones, over 60% seen once. The specimen sequenced was PBMCs. These receptors came from a woman aged 60-70 years in good health and CMV-seronegative. Both conserved end residues are part of each CDR3. A D gene is named only where the DNA matches it firmly. Part of the rows lack a size; the others show once, few, many or a class for expanded clones.

V,D,size,J,DNA,CDR3
TRBV20-1,NA,NA,TRBJ2-7,TGCAGTGCAGAGCTATCCTACGAGCAGTACTTC,CSAELSYEQYF
TRBV5-8,TRBD1,NA,TRBJ2-2,TGTGCCAGCAGTTTCACTCTCGGGGACAGAAACACCGGGGAGCTGCTTTTT,CASSFTLGDRNTGELLF
TRBV27,NA,NA,TRBJ1-1,TGTGCCAGCAGCCTTTCAGGGGTGGTGAACACTGAAGCTTTCTTT,CASSLSGVVNTEAFF
TRBV7-9,TRBD2,NA,TRBJ2-2,TGTGCCAGCCGAGGGAGGGCTTCAGGGGAGCTGTTTTTT,CASRGRASGELFF
TRBV18,TRBD1,NA,TRBJ1-2,TGTGCCAGCTCGCGTTCGGACAGGGGATCTGCTGGCTACACCTTC,CASSRSDRGSAGYTF
TRBV10-3,NA,NA,TRBJ2-7,TGTGCCATCAGCCCCAGGGGCTACGAGCAGTACTTC,CAISPRGYEQYF
TRBV5-4,TRBD1,NA,TRBJ2-5,TGTGCCAGCAGCCCCCAACAGGGGGCTGGTGAGACCCAGTACTTC,CASSPQQGAGETQYF
TRBV5-1,TRBD2,NA,TRBJ2-1,TGCGCCAGCAGCTTGGTGGTAGCGGGAGGTTTAGGTGAGCAGTTCTTC,CASSLVVAGGLGEQFF
TRBV10-2,NA,few,TRBJ1-1,TGCGCCAGCAGGAGGGAGTTGAACACTGAAGCTTTCTTT,CASRRELNTEAFF
TRBV5-4,TRBD1,few,TRBJ2-5,TGTGCCAGCAGCTTGGACAGGGGCCAAGAGACCCAGTACTTC,CASSLDRGQETQYF
TRBV28,NA,few,TRBJ1-5,TGTGCCAGCAGCACCGGGACTTTTGAGCCCCAGCATTTT,CASSTGTFEPQHF
TRBV29-1,NA,NA,TRBJ2-3,TGCAGCGTTGGGGGAGTTAGCACAGATACGCAGTATTTT,CSVGGVSTDTQYF
TRBV7-3,NA,NA,TRBJ2-1,TGTGCCAGCAGCTTAGAAGGGACTTCCTACAATGAGCAGTTCTTC,CASSLEGTSYNEQFF
TRBV7-2,NA,NA,TRBJ2-7,TGTGCCAGCAGCTTAAGGGGCGCATCCTACGAGCAGTACTTC,CASSLRGASYEQYF
TRBV18,TRBD1,NA,TRBJ2-7,TGTGCCAGCTCACCCCGGACAGGGCCTTACTACGAGCAGTACTTC,CASSPRTGPYYEQYF
TRBV6-1,NA,NA,TRBJ2-7,TGTGCCAGCAGTGAGACCACCAGAGGCGAGCAGTACTTC,CASSETTRGEQYF
TRBV5-1,TRBD2,NA,TRBJ2-7,TGCGCCAGCAGCTTGGTGGGATCGGGGGGCTACGAGCAGTACTTC,CASSLVGSGGYEQYF
TRBV5-1,TRBD2,NA,TRBJ2-3,TGCGCCAGCAGCGTAAAACTAGCGGGGGGCCCTGAGCCGCAGTATTTT,CASSVKLAGGPEPQYF
TRBV2,TRBD1,NA,TRBJ2-2,TGTGCCAGCAGCCGGGACAGGGCTGCCGGGGAGCTGTTTTTT,CASSRDRAAGELFF
TRBV4-3,NA,few,TRBJ2-7,TGCGCCAGCAGCCAAGAACGAGGCGGAACCTACGAGCAGTACTTC,CASSQERGGTYEQYF
TRBV13,TRBD1,NA,TRBJ2-1,TGTGCCAGCAGCTCGACACCCCGGGACAGGGGGCGAGATGAGCAGTTCTTC,CASSSTPRDRGRDEQFF
TRBV21-1,NA,NA,TRBJ2-1,TGTGCCAGCAGCAAAGAGGGGCTAGCGGGAAGAGGATGGGAGCAGTTCTTC,CASSKEGLAGRGWEQFF
TRBV7-2,NA,NA,TRBJ1-2,TGTGCCAGCAGCTTAGCGCGGGCAGGGGTTGGGTATGGCTACACCTTC,CASSLARAGVGYGYTF
TRBV2,TRBD2,NA,TRBJ2-3,TGTGCCAGCAGTGGGGGATTTAGCGGGTGGGCAGATACGCAGTATTTT,CASSGGFSGWADTQYF
TRBV29-1,TRBD1,NA,TRBJ2-5,TGCAGCGCCTGGACAGGAGGAGAGACCCAGTACTTC,CSAWTGGETQYF
TRBV4-2,NA,few,TRBJ2-1,TGTGCCAGCAGCCAGGAACCGGGACTCCGTAGCAATGAGCAGTTCTTC,CASSQEPGLRSNEQFF
TRBV4-3,NA,NA,TRBJ2-6,TGCGCCAGCAGCCGAGGGAATTGGGGGGCTGGGGCCAACGTCCTGACTTTC,CASSRGNWGAGANVLTF
TRBV4-2,TRBD2,few,TRBJ2-1,TGTGCCAGCAGCCTGGGACTAGCGGGATCCTACAATGAGCAGTTCTTC,CASSLGLAGSYNEQFF
TRBV7-2,TRBD2,NA,TRBJ2-5,TGTGCCAGCAGCCCCCAAGCGGGAGTCGGGGAGACCCAGTACTTC,CASSPQAGVGETQYF
TRBV6-1,TRBD2,NA,TRBJ2-6,TGTGCCAGCAGTGAACGGACTAGCGGGAAAACAGGTGGGGCCAACGTCCTGACTTTC,CASSERTSGKTGGANVLTF
TRBV13,TRBD2,NA,TRBJ2-1,TGTGCCAGCAGCCCCCTAGCGGGAGTCAATAATGAGCAGTTCTTC,CASSPLAGVNNEQFF
TRBV7-2,NA,NA,TRBJ2-3,TGTGCCAGCAGCCGAGGGACAGATACGCAGTATTTT,CASSRGTDTQYF
TRBV11-3,NA,NA,TRBJ2-3,TGTGCCAGCAGCTTAGGAAGAGGGGGGGACACAGATACGCAGTATTTT,CASSLGRGGDTDTQYF
TRBV13,NA,few,TRBJ2-2,TGTGCCAGCAAGTCGCAGTTCCCGAACACCGGGGAGCTGTTTTTT,CASKSQFPNTGELFF
TRBV6-1,TRBD2,once,TRBJ2-7,TGTGCCAGCAGTGAATTCCGACTAGCGGGGAACTACGAGCAGTACTTC,CASSEFRLAGNYEQYF
TRBV7-2,NA,NA,TRBJ2-2,TGTGCCAGCAGCAGGGGAAACACCGGGGAGCTGTTTTTT,CASSRGNTGELFF
TRBV6-4,NA,NA,TRBJ1-3,TGTGCCAACAGGAGGAACTCTGGAAACACCATATATTTT,CANRRNSGNTIYF
TRBV5-4,TRBD2,NA,TRBJ2-1,TGTGCCAGCAGCGGCAAGCCGGGACTAGCGCTAAATGAGCAGTTCTTC,CASSGKPGLALNEQFF
TRBV5-4,NA,NA,TRBJ1-1,TGTGCCAGCAGCTTGGGGAGGGCGGGGCTTGGAGCCACTGAAGCTTTCTTT,CASSLGRAGLGATEAFF
TRBV5-4,NA,NA,TRBJ1-1,TGTGCCAGCAGTAAACAGAGGAACACTGAAGCTTTCTTT,CASSKQRNTEAFF
TRBV6-7,NA,few,TRBJ2-2,TGTGCCAGCAGTTACAAGACAGGGAACACCGGGGAGCTGTTTTTT,CASSYKTGNTGELFF
TRBV5-6,NA,NA,TRBJ1-1,TGTGCCAGCAACAGGGTCAGGGGCACTGAAGCTTTCTTT,CASNRVRGTEAFF
TRBV5-1,NA,few,TRBJ2-2,TGCGCCAGCAGCCTTGGACTGGGATTGGGCACCGGGGAGCTGTTTTTT,CASSLGLGLGTGELFF
TRBV2,TRBD1,NA,TRBJ1-6,TGTGCCAGCAGCATATCGAATCAGGGGGGTTCACCCCTCCACTTT,CASSISNQGGSPLHF
TRBV14,NA,NA,TRBJ2-5,TGTGCCAGCAGCCCTCGTCGACTGGAAGAGACCCAGTACTTC,CASSPRRLEETQYF
TRBV6-5,TRBD2,NA,TRBJ2-3,TGTGCCAGCAGTTACGCCGGACTAGCGCGGCCGGATACGCAGTATTTT,CASSYAGLARPDTQYF
TRBV5-6,NA,NA,TRBJ2-3,TGTGCCAGCAGCTTACGACAGCCTAGCACAGATACGCAGTATTTT,CASSLRQPSTDTQYF
TRBV28,TRBD1,NA,TRBJ1-1,TGTGCCAGCAGGTTACAGGGGGCGCTTACTGAAGCTTTCTTT,CASRLQGALTEAFF
TRBV19,NA,many,TRBJ1-1,TGTGCCAGTAGCAATACAGGTCGTTACACTGAAGCTTTCTTT,CASSNTGRYTEAFF
TRBV5-4,NA,NA,TRBJ1-4,TGTGCCAGCAGCCGGGCTTTACAGGGAGGGGAAAAACTGTTTTTT,CASSRALQGGEKLFF
TRBV6-1,TRBD1,few,TRBJ1-2,TGTGCCAGCAATTGGGGACAGGGGGCAAGGGGCTACACCTTC,CASNWGQGARGYTF
TRBV15,NA,NA,TRBJ1-4,TGTGCCACCAGCGGACACAGGGCCCTTAATGAAAAACTGTTTTTT,CATSGHRALNEKLFF
TRBV5-1,TRBD1,NA,TRBJ2-5,TGCGCCAGCAGCTTTGGTGGGACAGAAGAGACCCAGTACTTC,CASSFGGTEETQYF
TRBV14,TRBD2,once,TRBJ2-2,TGTGCCAGCAGCCAAGGGCTAGCGGAGAACACCGGGGAGCTGTTTTTT,CASSQGLAENTGELFF
TRBV5-4,TRBD2,once,TRBJ2-3,TGTGCCAGCAGCTACTCCGGGACTAGCGGGGATACGCAGTATTTT,CASSYSGTSGDTQYF
TRBV7-6,TRBD2,NA,TRBJ2-5,TGTGCCAGCAGCTTCGGACTAGCGGGGGGCGGTGAAGAGACCCAGTACTTC,CASSFGLAGGGEETQYF
TRBV6-5,NA,NA,TRBJ2-7,TGTGCCAGCAGTTACCTCGGCGAGCAGTACTTC,CASSYLGEQYF
TRBV28,TRBD2,NA,TRBJ2-5,TGTGCCAGCAGTCCGGGGGGTACGGAGACCCAGTACTTC,CASSPGGTETQYF
TRBV5-1,NA,NA,TRBJ1-4,TGCGCCAGCAGCTTTCAGTCCGGGGCAACTAATGAAAAACTGTTTTTT,CASSFQSGATNEKLFF